The 20 T cell receptor beta chains presented below share a single source sample, sequenced in a study of shared T cell receptors in the human thymus. Sequencing was performed with immunoSEQ multiplex PCR; in TCRdb, only in-frame clones are kept and a portion is missing. The sample has about 540,000 clones, about 80% seen once. These data also formed part of another study, on human thymus T cells.

Sequencing was done on a sample of thymocytes. Receptors were obtained from a boy under two years old with a congenital heart defect.

This clone was seen a few times. The chain carries TRBV9 and TRBJ2-3; D might be TRBD2 (6 bases). The CDR3 has 16 amino acids. Germline values: CDR1 SGDLS, CDR2 YYNGEE. V shed 0 bases and J shed 4 bases, with 15 bases lying between them. CDR3 sequence: CASSVVGAEGPDTQYF. The CDR3 bases are TGTGCCAGCAGCGTAGTTGGGGCGGAGGGACCAGATACGCAGTATTTT.

This clone was found a few times. The rearrangement uses TRBV5-4 and TRBJ2-5, with 13 bases matching TRBD2. With V trimmed by 0 bases and J by 5 bases, 4 bases remained unmatched. Per germline, CDR1 SGHNT and CDR2 YYREEE (reference sequence). CDR3 length: 16 amino acids. CDR3 sequence reads: CASSLGTSGSKETQYF. CDR3 nucleotide sequence: TGTGCCAGCAGCTTGGGGACTAGCGGGAGTAAGGAGACCCAGTACTTC.

This sequence joins TRBV19 and TRBJ1-1, with D perhaps TRBD1 (5 bases). The V end was cut by 3 bases, the J end by 5 bases, with 10 bases between. Germline CDR1 and CDR2: LNHDA and SQIVND (reference sequence). This CDR3 contains 13 residues. CDR3: CASSIRVRTEAFF. CDR3 sequence (DNA): TGTGCCAGTAGTATCAGGGTACGGACTGAAGCTTTCTTT. The whole variable domain, remainder taken from reference TRBV19 and TRBJ1-1, is DGGITQSPKYLFRKEGQNVTLSCEQNLNHDAMYWYRQDPGQGLRLIYYSQIVNDFQKGDIAEGYSVSREKKESFPLTVTSAQKNPTAFYLCASSIRVRTEAFFGQGTRLTVV.

The V and J genes are TRBV6-4 and TRBJ1-2; TRBD1 matches 7 bases. CDR1 and CDR2 (germline): MRHNA, SNTAGT. The CDR3 covers 17 residues. The J segment lost 4 bases and the V segment lost 0 bases, leaving 11 bases of the junction unmatched. CDR3 in amino acids: CASSDSEEGPGGYGYTF. The CDR3 bases are TGTGCCAGCAGTGACTCCGAAGAAGGCCCAGGGGGCTATGGCTACACCTTC.

The chain recombines TRBV30 with TRBJ1-1; possible D gene TRBD1, 5 bases. The CDR3 consists of 11 residues. CDR1 GTSNPN and CDR2 SVGIG come from the germline V gene (reference sequence). V gave up 5 bases and J gave up 4 bases, with 8 bases separating them. The DNA for the CDR3 is TGTGCCTGGTCAGGGTTCACTGAAGCTTTCTTT. As protein: CAWSGFTEAFF. The variable domain in full, with the rest retrieved from reference TRBV30 and TRBJ1-1, is SQTIHQWPATLVQPVGSPLSLECTVEGTSNPNLYWYRQAAGRGLQLLFYSVGIGQISSEVPQNLSASRPQDRQFILSSKKLLLSDSGFYLCAWSGFTEAFFGQGTRLTVV.

This clone was found once. The chain joins TRBV6-1 to TRBJ1-5, with D perhaps matching TRBD1 (5 bases). Germline CDR1 and CDR2: MNHNS and SASEGT. The CDR3 sequence is 14 residues long. Trimming pared 6 bases from V and 3 bases from J, leaving 12 bases between. The CDR3 protein is CASRDLQDNQPQHF. CDR3 in DNA: TGTGCCAGCAGAGATCTACAGGACAATCAGCCCCAGCATTTT.

The chain has TRBV30 and TRBJ2-7, with 9 bases that match TRBD1. Looked up from germline, CDR1 is GTSNPN and CDR2 is SVGIG (reference sequence). CDR3 size: 14 residues. V was clipped by 3 bases and J by 2 bases; unmatched bases: 5. The CDR3 bases are TGTGCCTGGAGCGACAGGGGGGTAACCTACGAGCAGTACTTC. This sequence encodes CAWSDRGVTYEQYF.

This chain joins TRBV18 and TRBJ2-1; D is undetermined. V shed 3 bases and J shed 5 bases, with 20 bases lying between them. CDR1 is KGHSH and CDR2 is LQKENI in the germline V gene. CDR3 length equals 17 residues. This chain's CDR3 is CASSPNRGGPLDNEQFF. DNA for the CDR3: TGTGCCAGCTCACCGAATAGAGGCGGCCCGCTGGACAATGAGCAGTTCTTC.

This clone was detected only once. V gene TRBV28 combines with J gene TRBJ2-1; tentatively, D is TRBD2 (6 bases). CDR3 length: 22 residues. From germline, CDR1 is MDHEN and CDR2 SYDVKM. V lost 2 bases to trimming and J lost 2 bases, with 31 bases between them. For the CDR3, the DNA is TGTGCCAGCAGTTTAGGCTCTTCGGGGGTGGGTGGGAAAAGGGTGGCCTACAATGAGCAGTTCTTC. This gives the protein CASSLGSSGVGGKRVAYNEQFF.

V gene TRBV6-5 combines with J gene TRBJ2-7; a weak D match, TRBD2 (6 bases). The V gene lost 4 bases and the J gene lost 0 bases, with 10 bases spanning the gap. The CDR3 sequence is 14 residues long. Per the germline V gene, CDR1 is MNHEY and CDR2 is SVGAGI. In nucleotides, the CDR3 is TGTGCCAGCAGTTTCGGCGGGACCTCCTACGAGCAGTACTTC. Its translation is CASSFGGTSYEQYF.

The CDR3 sequence: CASSQDPRRVSGELFF. DNA of the CDR3: TGCGCCAGCAGCCAAGATCCGCGGAGGGTGAGCGGGGAGCTGTTTTTT. The chain employs TRBV4-3 and TRBJ2-2, with D maybe TRBD2 (6 bases). Germline CDR1 is LGHNA and CDR2 is YSLEER. This CDR3 is built from 16 residues. V was trimmed by 0 bases and J by 7 bases, leaving 15 bases between them.

The rearrangement links TRBV5-4 to TRBJ2-1; 9 nucleotides match TRBD2. This CDR3 is built from 19 residues. CDR1 is SGHNT, CDR2 YYREEE, per germline (reference sequence). The J segment lost 7 bases and the V segment lost 1 base, leaving 18 bases of the junction unmatched. The CDR3 region has the DNA TGTGCCAGCAGCTTGCGCCAGCGGGAGGCCCAAACGATATTAAATGAGCAGTTCTTC. It encodes CASSLRQREAQTILNEQFF.

The genes are TRBV4-2 and TRBJ2-2; 12 bases are shared with TRBD2. This CDR3 has 16 amino acids. Germline assignment: CDR1 LGHNA and CDR2 YNFKEQ. With 3 bases clipped from V and 6 bases from J, the junction kept 5 bases outside the gene matches. The CDR3 protein is CASSQGLAGSPGELFF. The CDR3 DNA follows: TGTGCCAGCAGCCAGGGACTAGCGGGTAGTCCCGGGGAGCTGTTTTTT.

The rearrangement joins TRBV6-5 to TRBJ2-1; tentatively, D is TRBD2 (6 bases). Germline CDR1 MNHEY, CDR2 SVGAGI. The CDR3 is 15 residues long. V was clipped by 7 bases and J by 0 bases, with 13 bases between them. CDR3 sequence reads: CASKGAGNSYNEQFF. DNA of the CDR3: TGTGCCAGCAAGGGAGCGGGTAACTCCTACAATGAGCAGTTCTTC.

The genes are TRBV11-2 and TRBJ2-7; D remains ambiguous. CDR1 and CDR2 from the germline V gene are SGHAT and FQNNGV. V shed 0 bases and J shed 2 bases, with 11 bases lying between them. This CDR3 region has 15 residues. This CDR3 reads CASSLEVRPTYEQYF. The CDR3 DNA reads as TGTGCCAGCAGCTTAGAGGTCAGGCCAACCTACGAGCAGTACTTC. Drawing the rest from reference TRBV11-2 and TRBJ2-7, the complete variable domain is EAGVAQSPRYKIIEKRQSVAFWCNPISGHATLYWYQQILGQGPKLLIQFQNNGVVDDSQLPKDRFSAERLKGVDSTLKIQPAKLEDSAVYLCASSLEVRPTYEQYFGPGTRLTVT.

V and J are TRBV28 and TRBJ2-3; TRBD2 matches at 15 bases. The germline V gene encodes CDR1 MDHEN and CDR2 SYDVKM. The V and J ends lost 6 bases and 4 bases, in that order; junction bases with no gene match: 5. CDR3 length equals 16 residues. The CDR3 DNA reads as TGTGCCAGCAGCCACGGACTAGCGGGAGGGCCAGATACGCAGTATTTT. Amino acids: CASSHGLAGGPDTQYF. Combining the CDR3 with reference TRBV28 and TRBJ2-3 gives the whole variable domain DVKVTQSSRYLVKRTGEKVFLECVQDMDHENMFWYRQDPGLGLRLIYFSYDVKMKEKGDIPEGYSVSREKKERFSLILESASTNQTSMYLCASSHGLAGGPDTQYFGPGTRLTVL.

The gene calls are TRBV30 and TRBJ2-1; 11 positions match TRBD1. CDR3 size: 15 residues. CDR1 GTSNPN and CDR2 SVGIG come from the germline V gene (reference sequence). Trimming took 6 bases from V and 8 from J; bases not matched to a gene: 12. The CDR3 DNA reads TGTGCCTGTAGGAATCGGACAGGGGGCCGGGATGAGCAGTTCTTC. Its protein product is CACRNRTGGRDEQFF.

This chain uses TRBV4-1 with TRBJ2-3; 14 bases fit TRBD2. Germline assignment: CDR1 MGHRA and CDR2 YSYEKL. Losses at the gene ends were 8 bases for V and 3 bases for J; bases not matched to a gene: 4. The CDR3 has 15 amino acids. The CDR3 nucleotides read TGCGCCAGCTCCGGACTAGCGGGAGGTACAGATACGCAGTATTTT. Residues: CASSGLAGGTDTQYF.

The chain recombines TRBV9 with TRBJ2-5; TRBD1 matches at 8 bases. The V gene's germline CDR1 is SGDLS and CDR2 YYNGEE. V was pared by 4 bases and J by 5 bases, with 7 bases of the junction left unmatched. CDR3 size: 14 residues. The CDR3, as DNA: TGTGCCAGCAGCCGGACAGGGACGGGGGAGACCCAGTACTTC. The encoded protein is CASSRTGTGETQYF.

The CDR3 DNA follows: TGTGCCAGCACTAGCGGGGCCTACAATGAGCAGTTCTTC. Protein product: CASTSGAYNEQFF. The rearrangement joins TRBV11-3 to TRBJ2-1; 9 bases are a match to TRBD2. The CDR3 contains 13 residues. The germline V gene encodes CDR1 SGHNT and CDR2 YENEEA. J gave up 2 bases and V 7 bases, and 0 bases lay outside the gene matches. Combining the CDR3 with reference TRBV11-3 and TRBJ2-1 gives the whole variable domain EAGVVQSPRYKIIEKKQPVAFWCNPISGHNTLYWYLQNLGQGPELLIRYENEEAVDDSQLPKDRFSAERLKGVDSTLKIQPAELGDSAVYLCASTSGAYNEQFFGPGTRLTVL.